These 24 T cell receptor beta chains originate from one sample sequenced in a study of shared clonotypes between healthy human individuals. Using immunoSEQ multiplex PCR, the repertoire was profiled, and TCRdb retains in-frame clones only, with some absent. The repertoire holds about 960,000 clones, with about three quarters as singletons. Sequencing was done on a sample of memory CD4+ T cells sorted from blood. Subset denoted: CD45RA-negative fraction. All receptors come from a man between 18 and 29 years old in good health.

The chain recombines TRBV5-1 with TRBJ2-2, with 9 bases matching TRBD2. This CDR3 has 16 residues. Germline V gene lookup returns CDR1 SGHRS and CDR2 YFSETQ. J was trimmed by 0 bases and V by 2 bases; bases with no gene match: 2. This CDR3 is CASSFVAGANTGELFF. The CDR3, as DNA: TGCGCCAGCAGCTTTGTAGCGGGAGCGAACACCGGGGAGCTGTTTTTT.

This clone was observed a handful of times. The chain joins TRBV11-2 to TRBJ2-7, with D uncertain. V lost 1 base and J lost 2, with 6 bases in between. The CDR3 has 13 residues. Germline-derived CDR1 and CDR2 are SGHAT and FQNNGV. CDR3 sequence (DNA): TGTGCCAGCAGCTTAGGCCCGGCCTACGAGCAGTACTTC. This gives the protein CASSLGPAYEQYF.

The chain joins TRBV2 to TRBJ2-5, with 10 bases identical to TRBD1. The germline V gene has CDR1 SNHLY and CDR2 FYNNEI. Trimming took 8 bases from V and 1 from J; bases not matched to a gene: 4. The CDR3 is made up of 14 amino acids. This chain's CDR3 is CASGGQGPQETQYF. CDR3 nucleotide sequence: TGTGCCAGCGGGGGACAGGGGCCCCAAGAGACCCAGTACTTC.

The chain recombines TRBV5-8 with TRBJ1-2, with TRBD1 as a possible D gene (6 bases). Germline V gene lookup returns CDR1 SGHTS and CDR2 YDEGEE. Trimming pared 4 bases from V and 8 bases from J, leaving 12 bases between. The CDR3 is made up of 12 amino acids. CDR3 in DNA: TGTGCCAGCAGCCGGCAGGGGCTCGGCTACACCTTC. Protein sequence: CASSRQGLGYTF.

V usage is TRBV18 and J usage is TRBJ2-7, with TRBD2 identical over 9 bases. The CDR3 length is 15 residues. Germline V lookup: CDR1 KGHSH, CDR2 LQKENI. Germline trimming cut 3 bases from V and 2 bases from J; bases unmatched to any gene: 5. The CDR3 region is CASSPLTSGTYEQYF. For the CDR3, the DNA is TGTGCCAGCTCACCGCTGACTAGCGGTACCTACGAGCAGTACTTC.

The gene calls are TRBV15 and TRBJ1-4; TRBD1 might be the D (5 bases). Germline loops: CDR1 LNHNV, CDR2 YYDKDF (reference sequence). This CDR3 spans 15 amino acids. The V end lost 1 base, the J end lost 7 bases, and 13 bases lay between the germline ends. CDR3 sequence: CATSRARGGGEKLFF. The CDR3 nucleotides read TGTGCCACCAGCAGAGCAAGGGGAGGAGGTGAAAAACTGTTTTTT.

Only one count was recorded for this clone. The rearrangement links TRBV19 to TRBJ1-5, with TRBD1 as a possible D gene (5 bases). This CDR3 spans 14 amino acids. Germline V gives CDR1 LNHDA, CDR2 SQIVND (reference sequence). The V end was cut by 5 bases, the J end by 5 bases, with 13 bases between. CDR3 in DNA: TGTGCCAGTAGTGTCGGGGGACGGGATCAGCCCCAGCATTTT. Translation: CASSVGGRDQPQHF. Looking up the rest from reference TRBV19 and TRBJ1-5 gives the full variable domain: DGGITQSPKYLFRKEGQNVTLSCEQNLNHDAMYWYRQDPGQGLRLIYYSQIVNDFQKGDIAEGYSVSREKKESFPLTVTSAQKNPTAFYLCASSVGGRDQPQHFGDGTRLSIL.

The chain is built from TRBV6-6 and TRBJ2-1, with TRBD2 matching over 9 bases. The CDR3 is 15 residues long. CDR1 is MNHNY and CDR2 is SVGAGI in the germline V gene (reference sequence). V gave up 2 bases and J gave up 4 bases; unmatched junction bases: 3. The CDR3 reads CASSYSGGMYNEQFF. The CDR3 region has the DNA TGTGCCAGCAGTTACAGCGGGGGGATGTACAATGAGCAGTTCTTC.

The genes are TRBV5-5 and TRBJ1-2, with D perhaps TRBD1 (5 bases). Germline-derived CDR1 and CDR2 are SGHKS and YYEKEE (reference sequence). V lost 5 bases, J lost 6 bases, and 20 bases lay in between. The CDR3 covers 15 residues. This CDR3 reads CASRTGTGNSNGYTF. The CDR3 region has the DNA TGTGCCAGCAGAACCGGGACGGGAAACAGCAATGGCTACACCTTC.

CDR3 protein: CAWNRGVSYNEQFF. The CDR3 DNA is TGTGCCTGGAATCGGGGGGTCTCCTACAATGAGCAGTTCTTC. The V gene is TRBV30, the J gene TRBJ2-1; 7 positions agree with TRBD2. V lost 4 bases to trimming and J lost 0 bases; unmatched junction nucleotides: 3. This CDR3 is 14 amino acids long. CDR1 is GTSNPN, CDR2 SVGIG, per germline (reference sequence).

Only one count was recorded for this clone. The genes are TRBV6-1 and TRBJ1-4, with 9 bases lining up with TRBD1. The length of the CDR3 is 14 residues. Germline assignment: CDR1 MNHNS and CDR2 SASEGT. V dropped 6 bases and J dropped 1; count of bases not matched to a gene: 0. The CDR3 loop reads CASRGQGTNEKLFF. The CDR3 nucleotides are TGTGCCAGCAGGGGACAGGGAACTAATGAAAAACTGTTTTTT.

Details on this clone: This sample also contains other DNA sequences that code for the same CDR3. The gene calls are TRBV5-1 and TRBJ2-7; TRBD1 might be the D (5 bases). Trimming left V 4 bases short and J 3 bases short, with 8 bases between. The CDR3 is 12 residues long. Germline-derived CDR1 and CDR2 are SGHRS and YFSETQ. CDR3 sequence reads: CASSGQGYEQYF. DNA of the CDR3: TGCGCCAGCAGCGGCCAGGGCTACGAGCAGTACTTC.

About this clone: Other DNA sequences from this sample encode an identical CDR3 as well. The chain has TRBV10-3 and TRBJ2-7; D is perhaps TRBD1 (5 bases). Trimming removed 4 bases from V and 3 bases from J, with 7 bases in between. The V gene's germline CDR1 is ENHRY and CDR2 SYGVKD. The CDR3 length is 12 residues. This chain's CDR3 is CAISGQGYEQYF. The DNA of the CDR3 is TGTGCCATCAGTGGTCAGGGCTACGAGCAGTACTTC.

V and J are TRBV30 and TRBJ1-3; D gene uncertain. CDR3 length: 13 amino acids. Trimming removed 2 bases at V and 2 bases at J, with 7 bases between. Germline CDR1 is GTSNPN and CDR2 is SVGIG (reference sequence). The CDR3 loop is CAWSPEAGNTIYF. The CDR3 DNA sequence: TGTGCCTGGAGTCCGGAAGCTGGAAACACCATATATTTT.

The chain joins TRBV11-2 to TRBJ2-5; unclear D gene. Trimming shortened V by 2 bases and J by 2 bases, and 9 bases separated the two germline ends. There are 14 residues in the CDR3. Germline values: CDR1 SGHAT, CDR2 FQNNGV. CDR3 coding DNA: TGTGCCAGCAGCTTAATGGGCTTTCAAGAGACCCAGTACTTC. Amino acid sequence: CASSLMGFQETQYF.

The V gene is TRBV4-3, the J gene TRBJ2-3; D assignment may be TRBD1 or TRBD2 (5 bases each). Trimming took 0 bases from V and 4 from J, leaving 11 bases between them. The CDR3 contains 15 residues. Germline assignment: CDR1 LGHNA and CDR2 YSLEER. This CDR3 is CASSQDARGADTQYF. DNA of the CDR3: TGCGCCAGCAGCCAAGACGCGAGGGGTGCAGATACGCAGTATTTT.

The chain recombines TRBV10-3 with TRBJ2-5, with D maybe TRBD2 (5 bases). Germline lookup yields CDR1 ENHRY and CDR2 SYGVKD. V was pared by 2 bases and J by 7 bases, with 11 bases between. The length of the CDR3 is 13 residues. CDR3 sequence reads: CAISEDDGGTQYF. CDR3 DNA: TGTGCCATCAGTGAGGATGACGGAGGGACCCAGTACTTC.

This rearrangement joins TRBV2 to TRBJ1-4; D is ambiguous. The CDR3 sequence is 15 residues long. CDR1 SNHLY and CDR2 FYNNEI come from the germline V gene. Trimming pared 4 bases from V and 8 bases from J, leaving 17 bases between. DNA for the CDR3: TGTGCCAGCAGTGCTTTTGGGTTAGTGGGGGAAAAACTGTTTTTT. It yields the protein CASSAFGLVGEKLFF.

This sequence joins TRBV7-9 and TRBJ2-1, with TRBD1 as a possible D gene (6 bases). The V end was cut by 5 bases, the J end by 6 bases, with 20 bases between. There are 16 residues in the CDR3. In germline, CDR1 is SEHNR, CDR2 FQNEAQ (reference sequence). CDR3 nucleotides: TGTGCCAGCAGCCCCCAAGGGTCCTTGGGGGCCAATGAGCAGTTCTTC. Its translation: CASSPQGSLGANEQFF.

The CDR3 is CASSSVQGIGPQHF. Written as DNA, the CDR3 is TGTGCCAGCAGCTCCGTACAGGGAATAGGGCCCCAGCATTTT. The chain employs TRBV5-5 and TRBJ1-5, with D possibly being TRBD1 (6 bases). Per the germline V gene, CDR1 is SGHKS and CDR2 is YYEKEE (reference sequence). This CDR3 comprises 14 residues. With 3 bases removed from V and 9 bases from J, the gap between germline ends came to 16 bases.

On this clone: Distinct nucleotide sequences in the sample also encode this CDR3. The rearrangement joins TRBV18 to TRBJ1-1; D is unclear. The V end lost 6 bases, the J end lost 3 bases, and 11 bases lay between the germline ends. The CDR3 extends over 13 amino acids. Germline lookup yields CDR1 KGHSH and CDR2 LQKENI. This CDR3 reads CASSPLPHTEAFF. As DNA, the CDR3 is TGTGCCAGCTCTCCGCTCCCTCACACTGAAGCTTTCTTT.

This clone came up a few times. This chain's CDR3 is CASSQGGMPNEKLFF. Here the CDR3 DNA reads TGCGCCAGCAGCCAAGGGGGGATGCCTAATGAAAAACTGTTTTTT. The V gene is TRBV4-3, the J gene TRBJ1-4, with a possible D match to TRBD1 (5 bases). Germline V CDR1 and CDR2: LGHNA, YSLEER. V was pared by 1 base and J by 3 bases, with 9 bases between. The CDR3 spans 15 residues.

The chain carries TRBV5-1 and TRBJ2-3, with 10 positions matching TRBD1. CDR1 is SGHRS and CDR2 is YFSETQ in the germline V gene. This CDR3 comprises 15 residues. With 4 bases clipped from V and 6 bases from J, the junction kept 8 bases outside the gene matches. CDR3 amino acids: CASSLGQGKGDTQYF. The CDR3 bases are TGCGCCAGCAGCCTGGGACAGGGGAAGGGGGATACGCAGTATTTT.

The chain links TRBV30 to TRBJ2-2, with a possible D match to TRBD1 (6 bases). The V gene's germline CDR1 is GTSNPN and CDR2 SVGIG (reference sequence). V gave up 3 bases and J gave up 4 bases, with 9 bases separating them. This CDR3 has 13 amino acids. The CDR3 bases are TGTGCCTGGAGGGAAGGGGGCACCGGGGAGCTGTTTTTT. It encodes CAWREGGTGELFF.